This T cell receptor (beta chain) comes out of a study of identical twins. In germline, CDR1 is MDHEN, CDR2 SYDVKM. J was trimmed by 6 bases and V by 2 bases; bases with no gene match: 9. The CDR3 length is 15 residues. TCRdb re-derived calls from the 5' RACE reads in MiXCR, one entry per CDR3 protein. The sample yields roughly 230,000 distinct CDR3 sequences, 6.5% to 9.5% seen once. In addition, the sample was reused for a study of yellow fever vaccine responses in identical twins.

The sample comprised CD8+ T cells sorted from blood. The source of this sequence is a woman between 18 and 30 years old in good health. V is TRBV28 and J is TRBJ2-7; 8 bases are shared with TRBD2. CDR3 amino acids: CASSLMNGRASEQYF. The DNA of the CDR3 is TGTGCCAGCAGTTTAATGAACGGGAGGGCCTCCGAGCAGTACTTC. Full variable domain (missing parts from reference TRBV28 and TRBJ2-7): DVKVTQSSRYLVKRTGEKVFLECVQDMDHENMFWYRQDPGLGLRLIYFSYDVKMKEKGDIPEGYSVSREKKERFSLILESASTNQTSMYLCASSLMNGRASEQYFGPGTRLTVT.